This T cell receptor (beta chain) was identified in a study of T cell responses to AZD1222 COVID-19 vaccine. Overall study findings and caveats: Donors were largely white British and mainly female; clonal diversity was possibly underestimated. Once two AZD1222 doses were given, Spike-specific TCR breadth and depth went up. Reports say nearly half of spike-specific TCRs go after unmutated variant regions.

As for this clone: No antigen is known for it.

The CDR3 covers 12 residues. Germline V gives CDR1 MNHEY, CDR2 SMNVEV (reference sequence). V lost 7 bases and J lost 2, with 7 bases in between. Sequencing was performed with immunoSEQ multiplex PCR; in TCRdb, only in-frame clones are kept and a portion is missing. The profile covers about 150,000 clones, with about 89% appearing a single time and approximately 9.1% taken by the ten largest. The sequenced sample was peripheral blood, obtained 28 days after the second AZD1222 dose. The chain joins TRBV27 to TRBJ2-3, with unresolved D. The clonotype comes from an adult who received the AZD1222 COVID-19 vaccine. DNA of the CDR3: TGTGCCAGCACCGATCTCACAGATACGCAGTATTTT. Protein product: CASTDLTDTQYF.